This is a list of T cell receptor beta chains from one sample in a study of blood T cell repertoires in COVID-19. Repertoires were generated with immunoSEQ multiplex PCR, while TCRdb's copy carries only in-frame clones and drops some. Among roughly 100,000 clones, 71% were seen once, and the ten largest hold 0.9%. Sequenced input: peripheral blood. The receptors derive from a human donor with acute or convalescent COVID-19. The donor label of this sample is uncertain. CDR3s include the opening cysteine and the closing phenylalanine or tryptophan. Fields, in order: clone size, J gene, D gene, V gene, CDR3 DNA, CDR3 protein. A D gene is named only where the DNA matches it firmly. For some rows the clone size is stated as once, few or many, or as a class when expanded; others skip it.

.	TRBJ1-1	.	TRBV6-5	TGTGCCAGCAGACCCGGGGACACTGAAGCTTTCTTT	CASRPGDTEAFF
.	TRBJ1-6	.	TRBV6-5	TGTGCCAGCAGTTACTCGGGCATTAATAATTCACCCCTCCACTTT	CASSYSGINNSPLHF
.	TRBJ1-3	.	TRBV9	TGTGCCAGCAGCGTACAGGGGCGCGGAAACACCATATATTTT	CASSVQGRGNTIYF
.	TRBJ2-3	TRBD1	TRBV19	TGTGCCAGTAGTATGCGGGACAGGGAGCTGGATACGCAGTATTTT	CASSMRDRELDTQYF
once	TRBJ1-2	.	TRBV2	TGTGCCAGCACCAGCGGCGGACAGAGCTATGGCTACACCTTC	CASTSGGQSYGYTF
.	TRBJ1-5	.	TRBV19	TGTGCCAGTAGTATAGATCCTTTCTACCTATATAGCAATCAGCCCCAGCATTTT	CASSIDPFYLYSNQPQHF
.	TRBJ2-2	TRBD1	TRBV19	TGTGCCAGTAGTACCCGACAGGGAGTATCGGTCACCGGGGAGCTGTTTTTT	CASSTRQGVSVTGELFF
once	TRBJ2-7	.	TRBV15	TGTGCCACCAGCAGACAACAGGGCTACGAGCAGTACTTC	CATSRQQGYEQYF
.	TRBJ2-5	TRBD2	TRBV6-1	TGTGCCAGCAGTGTTACACTAGCGGGGATACAAGAGACCCAGTACTTC	CASSVTLAGIQETQYF
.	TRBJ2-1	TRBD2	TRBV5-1	TGCGCCAGCAGCTTTCGAAGCGGGGCCTACAATGAGCAGTTCTTC	CASSFRSGAYNEQFF
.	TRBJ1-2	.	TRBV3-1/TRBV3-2	TGTGCCAGCAGTCAGATGAGGGGGAATGGCTACACCTTC	CASSQMRGNGYTF
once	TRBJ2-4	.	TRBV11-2	TGTGCCAGCAGCTTAGGGGGCGCAGCCAAAAACATTCAGTACTTC	CASSLGGAAKNIQYF
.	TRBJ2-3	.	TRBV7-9	TGTGCCAGCAGCTTAACTTCCTCAGGGAGCACAGATACGCAGTATTTT	CASSLTSSGSTDTQYF
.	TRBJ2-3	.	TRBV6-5	TGTGCCAGCATGTTTAGCTCATCGGCAGATACGCAGTATTTT	CASMFSSSADTQYF
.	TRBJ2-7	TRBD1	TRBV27	TGTGCCAGCAGGAAACAGGGGGCGGGCCCCCAGTTCCACGAGCAGTACTTC	CASRKQGAGPQFHEQYF
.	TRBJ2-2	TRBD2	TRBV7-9	TGTGCCAGCAGCTCAAGACTAGCTGGGTCGGTTGGTTCCGGGGAGCTGTTTTTT	CASSSRLAGSVGSGELFF
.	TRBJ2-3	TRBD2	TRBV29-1	TGCAGCGTTACACCGGGCGGGGGGGTCCCCAGCACAGATACGCAGTATTTT	CSVTPGGGVPSTDTQYF
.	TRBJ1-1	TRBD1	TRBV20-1	TGCAGTGCCAACAGGGGCACTGAAGCTTTCTTT	CSANRGTEAFF
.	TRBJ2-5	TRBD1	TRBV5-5	TGTGCCAGCAGCACCCCACAGGGGGCAGGAGAGACCCAGTACTTC	CASSTPQGAGETQYF
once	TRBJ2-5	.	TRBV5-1	TGCGCCAGCAGCTACTTAGAGACCCAGTACTTC	CASSYLETQYF
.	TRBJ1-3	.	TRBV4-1	TGCGCCAGCAGCCAAGATCAAGGGGCGTCCGGAAACACCATATATTTT	CASSQDQGASGNTIYF
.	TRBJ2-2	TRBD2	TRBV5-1	TGCGCCAGCAGCTCGGGACTAAGCGTCACCGGGGAGCTGTTTTTT	CASSSGLSVTGELFF
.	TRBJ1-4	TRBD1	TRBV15	TGTGCCACCAGCAGAGATATCGACAGGGGAAGGGAAAAACTGTTTTTT	CATSRDIDRGREKLFF
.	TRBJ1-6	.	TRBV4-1	TGCGCCAGCAGCCAAGCGACAGACTATAATTCACCCCTCCACTTT	CASSQATDYNSPLHF
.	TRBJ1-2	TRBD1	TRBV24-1	TGTGCCACCAGTGATCCGGGACAGGGGTCGTATGGCTACACCTTC	CATSDPGQGSYGYTF
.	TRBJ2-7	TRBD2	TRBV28	TGTGCCAGCATGTCGGCTAGCGGGGGGATCCGCCGCCCGTACTTC	CASMSASGGIRRPYF
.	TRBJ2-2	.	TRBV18	TGTGCCAGCTCACCAGATCTACAGGGTGGTGCCGGGGAGCTGTTTTTT	CASSPDLQGGAGELFF
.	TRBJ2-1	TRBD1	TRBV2	TGTGCCAGCAGTACGCAGGGGGCCTACAATGAGCAGTTCTTC	CASSTQGAYNEQFF
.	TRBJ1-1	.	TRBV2	TGTGCCAGCAGTGAACTAGGACACCTAAACACTGAAGCTTTCTTT	CASSELGHLNTEAFF
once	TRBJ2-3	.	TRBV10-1	TGCGCCAGCAGTCCAAACAGAGTGGATACGCAGTATTTT	CASSPNRVDTQYF
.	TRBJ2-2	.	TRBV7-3	TGTGCCAGCAGCCCCTCTCTAGGGACACCTCCGAACACCGGGGAGCTGTTTTTT	CASSPSLGTPPNTGELFF
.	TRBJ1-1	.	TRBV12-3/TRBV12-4	TGTGCCAGCAGTCAGGGGACCACTGAAGCTTTCTTT	CASSQGTTEAFF
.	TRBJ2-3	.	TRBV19	TGTGCCAGTAGTATAGGCGGAGGAAGCACAGATACGCAGTATTTT	CASSIGGGSTDTQYF
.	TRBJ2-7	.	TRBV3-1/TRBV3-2	TGTGCCAGCAGCCGGACTAGGGGGTTTTCCTACGAGCAGTACTTC	CASSRTRGFSYEQYF
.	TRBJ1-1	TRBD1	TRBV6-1	TGTGCCAGCAGTGATCGGGGACAGGGATCCACTGAAGCTTTCTTT	CASSDRGQGSTEAFF
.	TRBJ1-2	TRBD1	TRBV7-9	TGTGCCAGCAGCCTAACCGGGACAGCCAACTATGGCTACACCTTC	CASSLTGTANYGYTF
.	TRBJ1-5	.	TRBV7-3	TGTGCCAGCAGCCCGCAGGGCTTACGGCCCCAGCATTTT	CASSPQGLRPQHF
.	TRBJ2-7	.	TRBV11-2	TGTGCCAGCAGAACAGACCTCTTGCACGAGCAGTACTTC	CASRTDLLHEQYF